This T cell receptor beta chain was retrieved from a study of shared clonotypes between healthy human individuals. The study ran the assay at deep level. Measured with immunoSEQ multiplex PCR; TCRdb has only the in-frame clones, and not every one. The table includes some 2 million clones, around 95% detected once. The sequenced material came from naive CD4+ T cells sorted from blood. Regarding subset: CD45RA+ positively selected. This clonotype was obtained from a young man in good health.

The CDR3 loop is CASSPGLAGVTDTQYF. CDR3 in DNA: TGTGCCAGCAGCCCCGGACTAGCGGGGGTCACAGATACGCAGTATTTT. This chain uses TRBV6-6 with TRBJ2-3; 13 bases fit TRBD2. Germline CDR1 MNHNY, CDR2 SVGAGI (reference sequence). The ends lost 6 bases at V and 2 bases at J; junction bases unmatched: 5. This CDR3 spans 16 amino acids.